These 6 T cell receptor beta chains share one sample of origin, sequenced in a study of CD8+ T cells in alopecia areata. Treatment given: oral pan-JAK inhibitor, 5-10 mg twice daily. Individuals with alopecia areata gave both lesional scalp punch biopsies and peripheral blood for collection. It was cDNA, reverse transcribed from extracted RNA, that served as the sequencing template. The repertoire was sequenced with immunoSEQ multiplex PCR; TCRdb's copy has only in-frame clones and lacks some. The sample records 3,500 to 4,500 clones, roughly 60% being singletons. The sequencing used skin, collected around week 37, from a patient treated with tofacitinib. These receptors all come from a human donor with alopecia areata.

CDR3 in amino acids: CASSRTSYEQYF. CDR3 DNA: TGTGCCAGCAGCCGAACAAGCTACGAGCAGTACTTC. The chain couples TRBV7-2 to TRBJ2-7, with unresolved D. The V and J ends lost 5 bases and 3 bases respectively, with 8 bases between them. The germline gives CDR1 SGHTA, CDR2 FQGNSA. The CDR3 sequence is 12 residues long.

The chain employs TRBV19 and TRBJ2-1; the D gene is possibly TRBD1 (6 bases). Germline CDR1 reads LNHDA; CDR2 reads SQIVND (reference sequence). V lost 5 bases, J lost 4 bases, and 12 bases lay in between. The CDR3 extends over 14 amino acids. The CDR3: CASSPQGRYNEQFF. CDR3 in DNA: TGTGCCAGTAGTCCCCAGGGGCGGTACAATGAGCAGTTCTTC. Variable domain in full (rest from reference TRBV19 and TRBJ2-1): DGGITQSPKYLFRKEGQNVTLSCEQNLNHDAMYWYRQDPGQGLRLIYYSQIVNDFQKGDIAEGYSVSREKKESFPLTVTSAQKNPTAFYLCASSPQGRYNEQFFGPGTRLTVL.

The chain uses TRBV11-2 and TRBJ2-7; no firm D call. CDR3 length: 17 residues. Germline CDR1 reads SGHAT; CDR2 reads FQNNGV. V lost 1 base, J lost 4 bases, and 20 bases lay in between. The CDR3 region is CASSLATTQSWGYEQYF. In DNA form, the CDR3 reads TGTGCCAGCAGCTTAGCCACAACGCAGAGCTGGGGATACGAGCAGTACTTC.

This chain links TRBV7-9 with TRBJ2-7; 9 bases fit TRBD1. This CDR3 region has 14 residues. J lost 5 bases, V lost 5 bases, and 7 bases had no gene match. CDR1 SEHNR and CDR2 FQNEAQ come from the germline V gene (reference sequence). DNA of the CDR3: TGTGCCAGCAGCCGGCGCCGGGACAGGGACGAGCAGTACTTC. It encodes CASSRRRDRDEQYF.

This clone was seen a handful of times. The CDR3 DNA reads TGTGCCAGCAGCCCAACAGGGATCGGCGGGGAGCTGTTTTTT. Its protein product is CASSPTGIGGELFF. J is TRBJ2-2 and V is TRBV16; D possibly corresponds to TRBD1 (6 bases). V was trimmed by 4 bases and J by 7 bases, leaving 13 bases between them. CDR3 length: 14 amino acids. Germline V gene lookup returns CDR1 KGHSY and CDR2 FQNENV. Looking up the rest from reference TRBV16 and TRBJ2-2 gives the full variable domain: GEEVAQTPKHLVRGEGQKAKLYCAPIKGHSYVFWYQQVLKNEFKFLISFQNENVFDETGMPKERFSAKCLPNSPCSLEIQATKLEDSAVYFCASSPTGIGGELFFGEGSRLTVL.

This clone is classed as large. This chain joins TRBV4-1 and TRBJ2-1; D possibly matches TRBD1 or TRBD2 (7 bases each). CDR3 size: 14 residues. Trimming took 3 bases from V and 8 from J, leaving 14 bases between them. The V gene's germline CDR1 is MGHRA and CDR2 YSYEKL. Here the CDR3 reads CASSHSAGGDEQFF. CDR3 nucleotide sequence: TGCGCCAGCAGCCATAGTGCAGGGGGGGATGAGCAGTTCTTC.